This T cell receptor (beta chain) is drawn from a study of blood T cell repertoires in COVID-19. This table comes from immunoSEQ multiplex PCR, and its TCRdb copy is limited to in-frame clones, with some not included. This sample carries around 62,000 clones, around 90% of them seen once, and the ten largest clones take about a tenth. Participants came from about 23 US areas, aged roughly 18 to 89 years. Researchers sorted participants into cohorts using their self-reported clinical history. V lost 3 bases to trimming and J lost 1 base; unmatched junction nucleotides: 3. Germline values: CDR1 SGHDT, CDR2 YYEEEE. The CDR3 loop spans 14 amino acids. There are a few counts of this clone.

J is TRBJ1-1 and V is TRBV5-6; 7 nucleotides agree with TRBD1. Sequenced sample: PBMCs or T cells enriched from blood (not recorded which). The TCR was taken from a woman in her thirties or forties who had recovered from COVID-19. The CDR3 nucleotides are TGTGCCAGCAGCTCGACAGGGCAGAACACTGAAGCTTTCTTT. Translation: CASSSTGQNTEAFF.